This passage covers 29 T cell receptor beta chains from one sample sequenced in a study of blood T cell repertoires in COVID-19. TCRdb keeps only in-frame clones here, not all; method: immunoSEQ multiplex PCR. The data show around 310,000 clones, roughly 90% seen once. What was sequenced was PBMCs or T cells enriched from blood (not recorded which). The receptor source for this set is a woman in her thirties who had recovered from COVID-19.

The chain employs TRBV11-2 and TRBJ2-7; weak D call: TRBD1 (6 bases). Germline V gives CDR1 SGHAT, CDR2 FQNNGV. The CDR3 totals 14 residues. Trimming cost V 1 base and J 2 bases, with 9 bases left between them. CDR3 loop: CASSLGTDTYEQYF. The CDR3 DNA is TGTGCCAGCAGCTTAGGGACAGACACCTACGAGCAGTACTTC. The full variable domain, completed using reference TRBV11-2 and TRBJ2-7, is EAGVAQSPRYKIIEKRQSVAFWCNPISGHATLYWYQQILGQGPKLLIQFQNNGVVDDSQLPKDRFSAERLKGVDSTLKIQPAKLEDSAVYLCASSLGTDTYEQYFGPGTRLTVT.

V is TRBV19 and J is TRBJ2-4; 7 nucleotides line up with TRBD2. Trimming removed 8 bases from V and 7 bases from J; junction bases left unmatched: 17. The CDR3 covers 16 residues. Germline V gives CDR1 LNHDA, CDR2 SQIVND (reference sequence). The CDR3 is CASSPNPAGVGNIQYF. CDR3 nucleotide sequence: TGTGCCAGTTCTCCCAACCCGGCGGGAGTGGGGAACATTCAGTACTTC.

This chain links TRBV27 with TRBJ2-2, with 7 bases aligning to TRBD2. Trimming cost V 4 bases and J 0 bases; bases outside gene matches: 2. The CDR3 is 15 residues long. Germline V gene sequence: CDR1 MNHEY, CDR2 SMNVEV (reference sequence). The CDR3 bases are TGTGCCAGCAGTTCCCTAGCGGCGAACACCGGGGAGCTGTTTTTT. Amino acid sequence: CASSSLAANTGELFF.

The genes are TRBV6-6 and TRBJ2-3; 8 bases line up with TRBD2. CDR3 length: 15 residues. The germline CDR1 and CDR2 sequences are MNHNY and SVGAGI (reference sequence). V was clipped by 3 bases and J by 5 bases; unmatched bases: 7. CDR3 DNA: TGTGCCAGCAGTTATCAAGCGGGAGTGGGAGATACGCAGTATTTT. Translation: CASSYQAGVGDTQYF.

The rearrangement joins TRBV3-1 (or the pseudogene TRBV3-2) to TRBJ1-2; D gene ambiguous. The germline V gene encodes CDR1 LGHDT and CDR2 YNNKEL (reference sequence). The V end was cut by 4 bases, the J end by 4 bases, with 7 bases between. This CDR3 region has 12 residues. CDR3 sequence: CASSPSPYGYTF. In DNA, the CDR3 is TGTGCCAGCAGCCCGAGTCCCTATGGCTACACCTTC.

V gene TRBV6-6 combines with J gene TRBJ1-1, with D tentatively TRBD1 (6 bases). This CDR3 is built from 12 residues. The V and J ends lost 6 bases and 7 bases respectively, with 12 bases between them. CDR1 and CDR2 (germline): MNHNY, SVGAGI (reference sequence). The CDR3 bases are TGTGCCAGCAGCCCGGGACACCTTGAAGCTTTCTTT. It codes for CASSPGHLEAFF.

This clone was seen only a few times. The chain couples TRBV25-1 to TRBJ2-1, with 10 bases identical to TRBD2. This CDR3 is 12 amino acids long. The germline V gene encodes CDR1 MGHDK and CDR2 SYGVNS. V dropped 8 bases and J dropped 13; count of bases not matched to a gene: 8. CDR3 in DNA: TGTGCCAGCCGCAGCGGGGGGGACGGACAGTTCTTC. This codes for CASRSGGDGQFF.

The V and J genes are TRBV3-1 (or the pseudogene TRBV3-2) and TRBJ1-2, with D perhaps matching TRBD1 (6 bases). CDR3 size: 14 residues. V was pared by 4 bases and J by 8 bases, with 17 bases between. The V gene's germline CDR1 is LGHDT and CDR2 YNNKEL (reference sequence). The CDR3 DNA reads as TGTGCCAGCAGCCCCCTGGACAGCGGGGGCGGCTACACCTTC. Translating it yields CASSPLDSGGGYTF.

This sequence joins TRBV13 and TRBJ1-2; perhaps TRBD1 as D (6 bases). The CDR3 runs 16 residues. Trimming left V 2 bases short and J 4 bases short, with 17 bases between. CDR1 is PRHDT and CDR2 is FYEKMQ in the germline V gene (reference sequence). Here the CDR3 reads CASSLNPGGEVYGYTF. CDR3 in DNA: TGTGCCAGCAGCTTAAACCCGGGGGGCGAAGTCTATGGCTACACCTTC.

The V and J genes are TRBV15 and TRBJ2-1; tentative D call: TRBD1 (5 bases). V lost 0 bases and J lost 14, with 20 bases in between. This CDR3 is built from 15 residues. Germline assignment: CDR1 LNHNV and CDR2 YYDKDF (reference sequence). CDR3 residues: CATSRDRVVRAAEFF. The CDR3 DNA sequence: TGTGCCACCAGCAGAGATCGGGTTGTCAGGGCCGCGGAGTTCTTC.

V usage is TRBV11-3 and J usage is TRBJ2-1; 8 positions match TRBD1. This CDR3 contains 16 residues. Germline assignment: CDR1 SGHNT and CDR2 YENEEA. The trim removed 5 bases at V and 4 bases at J, leaving 10 bases unmatched. The CDR3 nucleotides read TGTGCCAGCAGCCCCAGGACAGGGCTAAGTTACAATGAGCAGTTCTTC. This encodes CASSPRTGLSYNEQFF.

This clone was seen only once. For the CDR3, the DNA is TGCAGTGCTAGTGGACAGTCCAAAAACATTCAGTACTTC. As protein: CSASGQSKNIQYF. The rearrangement links TRBV20-1 to TRBJ2-4; D is perhaps TRBD1 (6 bases). The CDR3 sequence is 13 residues long. The V end was cut by 3 bases, the J end by 2 bases, with 8 bases between. CDR1 is DFQATT and CDR2 is SNEGSKA in the germline V gene (reference sequence).

The chain is built from TRBV6-5 and TRBJ2-7; TRBD2 might be the D (7 bases). Germline assignment: CDR1 MNHEY and CDR2 SVGAGI. The length of the CDR3 is 16 residues. Between the trimmed V and J ends, which lost 2 bases and 4 bases, there was a span of 18 bases. The CDR3 DNA sequence: TGTGCCAGCAGTTACGGAAATGCGGGGGCATTTTACGAGCAGTACTTC. Amino acids: CASSYGNAGAFYEQYF.

This chain links TRBV27 with TRBJ2-3, with TRBD2 identical over 11 bases. Germline trimming cut 6 bases from V and 5 bases from J; bases unmatched to any gene: 7. The CDR3 loop spans 15 amino acids. Germline V gene sequence: CDR1 MNHEY, CDR2 SMNVEV (reference sequence). CDR3 in amino acids: CASRLAGEVRDTQYF. The CDR3 bases are TGTGCCAGCAGACTAGCGGGAGAGGTCAGAGATACGCAGTATTTT.

This clone was counted once. The chain recombines TRBV6-5 with TRBJ2-7, with unresolved D. The CDR3 totals 14 residues. The germline V gene encodes CDR1 MNHEY and CDR2 SVGAGI. Between the trimmed V and J ends, which lost 2 bases and 6 bases, there was a span of 14 bases. The CDR3 loop is CASSYNEGPGEQYF. CDR3 in DNA: TGTGCCAGCAGTTACAACGAAGGTCCGGGCGAGCAGTACTTC.

The V call is TRBV30, the J call TRBJ1-3, with TRBD1 identical over 7 bases. This CDR3 is built from 14 residues. V dropped 2 bases and J dropped 5; count of bases not matched to a gene: 6. Germline V lookup: CDR1 GTSNPN, CDR2 SVGIG (reference sequence). CDR3 coding DNA: TGTGCCTGGAGTCCGGGACAGTTACGAAACACCATATATTTT. It translates to CAWSPGQLRNTIYF.

The rearrangement links TRBV5-1 to TRBJ1-6; D not resolved. Germline CDR1 SGHRS, CDR2 YFSETQ. Trimming removed 1 base from V and 7 bases from J, with 15 bases in between. The CDR3 spans 16 residues. CDR3 sequence (DNA): TGCGCCAGCAGCTTGATGACAAGTTACGAGAATTCACCCCTCCACTTT. This translates into CASSLMTSYENSPLHF.

This chain joins TRBV9 and TRBJ2-2, with 7 bases matching TRBD2. This CDR3 region has 15 residues. Germline V gives CDR1 SGDLS, CDR2 YYNGEE. Germline trimming cut 0 bases from V and 5 bases from J; bases unmatched to any gene: 4. This CDR3 is CASSVAGGQTGELFF. As DNA, the CDR3 is TGTGCCAGCAGCGTAGCGGGAGGACAAACCGGGGAGCTGTTTTTT.

The V and J genes are TRBV27 and TRBJ2-1, with D possibly TRBD2 on 5 matching bases. This CDR3 contains 17 residues. V lost 7 bases and J 5 bases, leaving 24 bases between the germline ends. Germline loops: CDR1 MNHEY, CDR2 SMNVEV (reference sequence). CDR3: CASIKRQGLKQNNEQFF. The CDR3, as DNA: TGTGCCAGCATTAAACGACAAGGACTGAAACAGAACAATGAGCAGTTCTTC.

The rearrangement uses TRBV5-6 and TRBJ1-2; 7 nucleotides line up with TRBD1. The CDR3 has 14 amino acids. The junction had 7 bases not matched to a gene; V was cut back by 4 bases and J by 4 bases. Germline V gene lookup returns CDR1 SGHDT and CDR2 YYEEEE. The CDR3 protein is CASSPGTAAYGYTF. The CDR3, as DNA: TGTGCCAGCAGCCCCGGGACAGCCGCCTATGGCTACACCTTC.

The sample holds a few counts of this clone. The V gene is TRBV7-9, the J gene TRBJ1-5; possible D gene TRBD1, 5 bases. The CDR3 loop spans 16 amino acids. The V end was cut by 5 bases, the J end by 4 bases, with 18 bases between. From germline, CDR1 is SEHNR and CDR2 FQNEAQ (reference sequence). This CDR3 is CASSPGGAPTNQPQHF. CDR3 coding DNA: TGTGCCAGCAGCCCAGGCGGGGCACCAACAAATCAGCCCCAGCATTTT. Combining the CDR3 with reference TRBV7-9 and TRBJ1-5 gives the whole variable domain DTGVSQNPRHKITKRGQNVTFRCDPISEHNRLYWYRQTLGQGPEFLTYFQNEAQLEKSRLLSDRFSAERPKGSFSTLEIQRTEQGDSAMYLCASSPGGAPTNQPQHFGDGTRLSIL.

The CDR3 loop reads CASSGQGIYEQYF. For the CDR3, the DNA is TGCGCCAGCAGCGGACAGGGAATCTACGAGCAGTACTTC. This rearrangement joins TRBV10-2 to TRBJ2-7; TRBD1 aligns across 8 bases. CDR3 length: 13 residues. Germline V gene data show CDR1 as WSHSY and CDR2 as SAAADI. The ends lost 6 bases at V and 3 bases at J; junction bases unmatched: 4.

This rearrangement joins TRBV19 to TRBJ2-5; 15 bases align to TRBD2. V was pared by 2 bases and J by 1 base, with 8 bases of the junction left unmatched. The CDR3 length is 19 residues. Germline loops: CDR1 LNHDA, CDR2 SQIVND (reference sequence). In DNA form, the CDR3 reads TGTGCCAGTAGTATAAGGGGACTAGCGGGAGGATCCACCCAAGAGACCCAGTACTTC. Its translation: CASSIRGLAGGSTQETQYF.

The chain employs TRBV7-3 and TRBJ2-7; 9 positions match TRBD1. CDR1 and CDR2 (germline): SGHTA, FQGTGA. The CDR3 covers 14 residues. V shed 4 bases and J 1 base; nucleotides not matched to a gene: 2. CDR3 amino acids: CASSSTGGSYEQYF. The CDR3 DNA is TGTGCCAGCAGCTCGACAGGGGGGTCCTACGAGCAGTACTTC.

The chain joins TRBV7-2 to TRBJ2-7; D is perhaps TRBD2 (6 bases). CDR1 and CDR2 from the germline V gene are SGHTA and FQGNSA. V gave up 7 bases and J gave up 0 bases, with 16 bases separating them. The CDR3 has 15 amino acids. CDR3 sequence (DNA): TGTGCCAGCACTGCTGGCGGGAAGACCTCCTACGAGCAGTACTTC. Its protein product is CASTAGGKTSYEQYF.

V usage is TRBV27 and J usage is TRBJ1-2, with D unclear. Per germline, CDR1 MNHEY and CDR2 SMNVEV (reference sequence). The CDR3 is 12 amino acids. Trimming removed 0 bases at V and 8 bases at J, with 7 bases between. CDR3 in amino acids: CASSLSVRGYTF. The DNA for the CDR3 is TGTGCCAGCAGTTTATCGGTGAGAGGCTACACCTTC.

The chain is built from TRBV10-3 and TRBJ1-1; 7 nucleotides line up with TRBD1. This CDR3 has 12 amino acids. CDR1 is ENHRY, CDR2 SYGVKD, per germline. Trimming at V came to 8 bases and at J to 5 bases, leaving 5 bases not matched to a gene. CDR3 coding DNA: TGTGCCATCGCCGCAGGGGGTACTGAAGCTTTCTTT. Translating gives CAIAAGGTEAFF.

The chain uses TRBV3-1 (or the pseudogene TRBV3-2) and TRBJ2-7; no definite D call. Germline assignment: CDR1 LGHDT and CDR2 YNNKEL (reference sequence). Between the trimmed V and J ends, which lost 1 base and 5 bases, there was a span of 12 bases. The CDR3 spans 14 residues. CDR3: CASSQAGGSDEQYF. DNA of the CDR3: TGTGCCAGCAGCCAAGCAGGTGGTAGTGACGAGCAGTACTTC.

This clone was observed a few times. The chain links TRBV4-2 to TRBJ2-3; D perhaps matches TRBD2 (5 bases). The CDR3 runs to 17 residues. The V gene's germline CDR1 is LGHNA and CDR2 YNFKEQ. V was clipped by 0 bases and J by 0 bases, with 13 bases between them. CDR3 amino acids: CASSQDFRWTSTDTQYF. The CDR3 DNA sequence: TGTGCCAGCAGCCAAGACTTCCGTTGGACTAGCACAGATACGCAGTATTTT.